This T cell receptor beta chain was found in a study of response to subunit inactivated influenza vaccine. The CDR3 is 15 residues long. V trimming: 3 bases; J trimming: 0 bases; junction bases outside the gene matches: 6. Germline V lookup: CDR1 SGDLS, CDR2 YYNGEE. This clonotype has just a few counts. TCRdb called the RT-PCR reads again in MiXCR, with one record for every CDR3 protein. The top ten clones hold roughly 29% of a sample with 150,000 to 200,000 distinct CDR3 sequences, around 12% of them seen once. The sample was also linked to a second study, of T cells expressing NK-cell markers. In that study: Making the TCR beta cDNA relied on 5'RACE template switching with UMIs.

The receptor comes from a man aged 50 to 60 who received an inactivated influenza vaccine. The sequences come from CD8+ T cells sorted from PBMCs, collected 11 to 12 days after vaccination. The chain joins TRBV9 to TRBJ2-7; 7 bases match TRBD1. This chain's CDR3 is CASSEGTVFSYEQYF. The CDR3 DNA is TGTGCCAGCAGCGAGGGGACAGTTTTCTCCTACGAGCAGTACTTC.